Below, 17 T cell receptor beta chains from the same sample are listed, as sequenced in a study of blood T cells in healthy people across ages. Alongside a J-beta primer mix, a sample-barcoded 5' primer served in a second PCR lasting about 7 to 11 cycles. Each CDR3 protein is one row after TCRdb ran MiXCR on the 5' RACE reads. The sample has fewer than 800,000 distinct CDR3 sequences; around 32% are singletons. Sequenced sample: blood. These TCRs come from a woman aged 80 or over in good health.

As for this clonotype: This may stem from a read error, because a much larger clone lies one nucleotide away. The CDR3 region is CASNQDLGGNQPQHF. In DNA, the CDR3 is TGTGCCAGCAACCAAGATTTAGGGGGCAATCAGCCCCAGCATTTT. This chain links TRBV4-2 with TRBJ1-5; weak D call: TRBD1 (5 bases). The germline V gene has CDR1 LGHNA and CDR2 YNFKEQ. The CDR3 runs to 15 residues.

As concerns this clonotype: A much larger clone differs from this one at a single base, so this may be a read error. The chain combines TRBV20-1 with TRBJ2-7, with D possibly TRBD1 on 5 matching bases. From germline, CDR1 is DFQATT and CDR2 SNEGSKA (reference sequence). Trimming cost V 6 bases and J 3 bases, with 15 bases left between them. The CDR3 loop spans 13 amino acids. DNA of the CDR3: TGCAGTGCCCCGATAGACAGTAGCTACGAGCAGTACTTC. Protein product: CSAPIDSSYEQYF.

This clonotype has at least ten counts. The genes are TRBV7-9 and TRBJ1-6; 10 nucleotides line up with TRBD1. V lost 5 bases, J lost 8 bases, and 3 bases stayed unmatched. Per the germline V gene, CDR1 is SEHNR and CDR2 is FQNEAQ (reference sequence). The CDR3 runs 14 residues. CDR3 amino acids: CASSMTGGHSPLHF. The CDR3 nucleotides read TGTGCCAGCAGCATGACAGGGGGCCATTCACCCCTCCACTTT.

This clonotype was seen ten or more times. CDR3 loop: CASSNWGAGGLSVYEQYF. DNA for the CDR3: TGTGCCAGCAGCAACTGGGGGGCAGGCGGCCTGTCTGTGTACGAGCAGTACTTC. The genes are TRBV25-1 and TRBJ2-7; D possibly uses TRBD1 or TRBD2 (6 bases each). The CDR3 loop spans 18 amino acids. The V end was cut by 6 bases, the J end by 4 bases, with 28 bases between. CDR1 is MGHDK and CDR2 is SYGVNS in the germline V gene.

The chain joins TRBV7-9 to TRBJ2-1, with D maybe TRBD1 (6 bases). CDR3 length equals 14 residues. Germline V gene data show CDR1 as SEHNR and CDR2 as FQNEAQ (reference sequence). Trimming stripped 1 base from V and 8 bases from J, with 12 bases between. CDR3: CASSLGQELDEQFF. The CDR3 DNA reads as TGTGCCAGCAGCTTAGGACAGGAATTGGATGAGCAGTTCTTC.

This clonotype showed up many times. This rearrangement joins TRBV25-1 to TRBJ2-5; 7 bases fit TRBD2. J gave up 3 bases and V 1 base, and 5 bases lay outside the gene matches. The germline gives CDR1 MGHDK, CDR2 SYGVNS. This CDR3 contains 15 residues. The CDR3 spells CASSESGGDEETQYF. In DNA, the CDR3 is TGTGCCAGCAGTGAATCTGGGGGGGACGAAGAGACCCAGTACTTC.

The V gene is TRBV7-9, the J gene TRBJ1-2; D may be TRBD1 (6 bases). The CDR3 runs 17 residues. Germline CDR1 and CDR2: SEHNR and FQNEAQ (reference sequence). Trimming took 0 bases from V and 4 from J, leaving 18 bases between them. The CDR3 sequence is CASSLASWGAEGYGYTF. The CDR3 DNA is TGTGCCAGCAGCTTAGCGAGCTGGGGGGCTGAAGGCTATGGCTACACCTTC.

This chain joins TRBV12-3 or TRBV12-4 and TRBJ1-5; a possible D gene is TRBD1 (5 bases). The CDR3 loop spans 16 amino acids. The V end lost 5 bases, the J end lost 6 bases, and 20 bases lay between the germline ends. CDR3 DNA sequence: TGTGCCAGCAGTGGCCGGGTTCTGGCAGGGAGTCAGCCCCAGCATTTT. Its protein product is CASSGRVLAGSQPQHF.

On this clonotype: A much larger clone differs by one base, so this may be a read error. The genes are TRBV12-3 or TRBV12-4 and TRBJ2-1, with 7 bases aligning to TRBD2. The CDR3 runs 15 residues. The CDR3 spells CANSLGSGAMDEQFF. The DNA of the CDR3 is TGTGCCAACAGTTTGGGGAGCGGGGCGATGGATGAGCAGTTCTTC.

On this clonotype: Since a much larger clone is just one base distant, this may be a read error. The gene calls are TRBV24-1 and TRBJ2-1, with 9 bases identical to TRBD2. V was pared by 4 bases and J by 5 bases, with 11 bases of the junction left unmatched. Germline CDR1 and CDR2: KGHDR and SFDVKD. CDR3 length equals 17 residues. For the CDR3, the DNA is TGTGCCACCAGTGAGACCCCACCAGCGGGGGGCCACAATGAGCAGTTCTTC. Protein sequence: CATSETPPAGGHNEQFF.

This clonotype has just a few counts. A much more abundant neighbour one base away suggests this may be a read error. The V call is TRBV15, the J call TRBJ1-4; 8 bases align to TRBD1. The CDR3 is made up of 13 amino acids. Germline CDR1 reads LNHNV; CDR2 reads YYDKDF (reference sequence). CDR3 amino acids: CATSTGQGEKRFF. The CDR3 region has the DNA TGTGCCACCAGCACCGGACAGGGCGAAAAACGGTTTTTT.

This clonotype was detected many times. The rearrangement joins TRBV24-1 to TRBJ2-3; D is perhaps TRBD1 (6 bases). CDR1 and CDR2 (germline): KGHDR, SFDVKD. The ends were cut back, 5 bases at V and 2 bases at J, with 10 bases in the middle. CDR3 length equals 14 residues. CDR3 nucleotide sequence: TGTGCCACCAGTGGCGGACAGTTCACAGATACGCAGTATTTT. It is translated as CATSGGQFTDTQYF.

This clonotype appeared many times. The rearrangement joins TRBV4-1 to TRBJ2-3; 7 nucleotides agree with TRBD2. Germline CDR1 reads MGHRA; CDR2 reads YSYEKL. There are 15 residues in the CDR3. With V trimmed by 2 bases and J by 1 base, 3 bases remained unmatched. CDR3 region: CASSQIRGGTDTQYF. DNA for the CDR3: TGCGCCAGCAGCCAAATTCGGGGGGGCACAGATACGCAGTATTTT.

This clonotype was seen ten or more times. The gene calls are TRBV4-1 and TRBJ1-5, with D tentatively TRBD1 (5 bases). Germline V lookup: CDR1 MGHRA, CDR2 YSYEKL. V lost 5 bases, J lost 4 bases, and 15 bases lay in between. The CDR3 extends over 15 amino acids. Here the CDR3 reads CASSDSTATNQPQHF. CDR3 DNA: TGCGCCAGCAGCGATTCGACAGCAACAAATCAGCCCCAGCATTTT.

CDR3 in DNA: TGCAGCGTTGAAATGGGCACAGATACGCAGTATTTT. This encodes CSVEMGTDTQYF. The chain combines TRBV29-1 with TRBJ2-3; D is uncertain. The CDR3 has 12 amino acids. Per the germline V gene, CDR1 is SQVTM and CDR2 is ANQGSEA. The V gene lost 2 bases and the J gene lost 1 base, with 4 bases spanning the gap.

A word on this clonotype: Possible read error: a much larger clone is one base away. Likely a read error: the CDR3 ends without its conserved phenylalanine or tryptophan. The chain links TRBV10-3 to TRBJ2-1, with TRBD1 matching over 8 bases. The V gene's germline CDR1 is ENHRY and CDR2 SYGVKD. This CDR3 has 14 amino acids. V lost 10 bases, J lost 10 bases, and 15 bases stayed unmatched. The DNA of the CDR3 is TGTGCCACCGAGGACAGGGCGACCAGGGGGGAGCAGTTCGTC. As protein: CATEDRATRGEQFV.

This clonotype has a count of ten or more. Here the CDR3 reads CASSLGRPRGAGELFF. The CDR3 DNA is TGTGCCAGCAGCCTCGGTAGACCTAGGGGCGCCGGGGAGCTGTTTTTT. The chain recombines TRBV7-3 with TRBJ2-2, with D possibly matching TRBD1 (5 bases). The germline V and J ends were trimmed by 5 bases and 6 bases, with 19 bases remaining between them. This CDR3 contains 16 residues. Germline V CDR1 and CDR2: SGHTA, FQGTGA.